These 20 T cell receptor beta chains originate from one sample sequenced in a study of CD8 T cells in Susac syndrome. About 0.45 to 1 ug RNA was reverse transcribed with random hexamers. TCRdb ran MiXCR on the immunoSEQ multiplex PCR reads and lists one entry per CDR3 protein. Of 190,000 or so distinct CDR3 sequences listed, 90% to 95% are singletons. Sequenced input: CD4+ T cells from PBMCs. Every receptor here comes from a human donor with multiple sclerosis.

This chain joins TRBV29-1 and TRBJ2-1, with 16 bases lining up with TRBD2. Germline V gene data show CDR1 as SQVTM and CDR2 as ANQGSEA. V gave up 7 bases and J gave up 6 bases; unmatched junction bases: 9. The CDR3 runs 16 residues. The CDR3 spells CSAVGGTSGRANEQFF. CDR3 DNA: TGCAGCGCCGTTGGGGGGACTAGCGGGAGGGCCAATGAGCAGTTCTTC.

This clonotype was picked up one time. The chain carries TRBV2 and TRBJ2-5; 7 bases align to TRBD2. Looked up from germline, CDR1 is SNHLY and CDR2 is FYNNEI. V shed 7 bases, J shed 1 base, and the junction held 6 bases outside the gene matches. The CDR3 has 14 amino acids. The CDR3 bases are TGTGCCAGCATTATGGGAGGGACCCAAGAGACCCAGTACTTC. This translates into CASIMGGTQETQYF.

The CDR3 DNA reads TGTGCCAGCAGCCAAGAAGGGACTAGCGGGTTACCATACGAGCAGTACTTC. Translating gives CASSQEGTSGLPYEQYF. This chain joins TRBV4-2 and TRBJ2-7, with 12 bases that match TRBD2. With 0 bases clipped from V and 4 bases from J, the junction kept 7 bases outside the gene matches. Germline values: CDR1 LGHNA, CDR2 YNFKEQ. This CDR3 spans 17 amino acids.

This clonotype was recorded once. This chain links TRBV3-1 with TRBJ1-2; unclear D gene. The V end lost 3 bases, the J end lost 8 bases, and 10 bases lay between the germline ends. The germline gives CDR1 LGHDT, CDR2 YNNKEL (reference sequence). The CDR3 spans 12 residues. The CDR3 region has the DNA TGTGCCAGCAGCCAGGGCAAACGCGGCTACACCTTC. This encodes CASSQGKRGYTF. Full variable domain (missing parts from reference TRBV3-1 and TRBJ1-2): DTAVSQTPKYLVTQMGNDKSIKCEQNLGHDTMYWYKQDSKKFLKIMFSYNNKELIINETVPNRFSPKSPDKAHLNLHINSLELGDSAVYFCASSQGKRGYTFGSGTRLTVV.

The chain links TRBV20-1 to TRBJ2-7, with TRBD2 identical over 7 bases. CDR1 DFQATT and CDR2 SNEGSKA come from the germline V gene (reference sequence). V was pared by 7 bases and J by 3 bases, with 12 bases of the junction left unmatched. CDR3 length: 14 residues. This chain's CDR3 is CSVPDWDYFYEQYF. The CDR3 nucleotides read TGCAGTGTCCCCGACTGGGACTACTTCTACGAGCAGTACTTC.

The V and J genes are TRBV2 and TRBJ1-5, with a possible D match to TRBD1 (5 bases). CDR3 length: 15 residues. The V and J ends lost 7 bases and 0 bases respectively, with 13 bases between them. Germline V gene lookup returns CDR1 SNHLY and CDR2 FYNNEI. In nucleotides, the CDR3 is TGTGCCAGCATGGGGGGTTTATATAGCAATCAGCCCCAGCATTTT. Its protein is CASMGGLYSNQPQHF.

V is TRBV30 and J is TRBJ2-5; D may be TRBD1 or TRBD2 (5 bases each). Germline CDR1 is GTSNPN and CDR2 is SVGIG (reference sequence). The V end was cut by 0 bases, the J end by 5 bases, with 13 bases between. The CDR3 covers 14 residues. CDR3 in amino acids: CAWSVLGVKETQYF. Here the CDR3 DNA reads TGTGCCTGGAGTGTACTAGGGGTGAAGGAGACCCAGTACTTC. The complete variable domain, with remaining parts taken from reference TRBV30 and TRBJ2-5, reads SQTIHQWPATLVQPVGSPLSLECTVEGTSNPNLYWYRQAAGRGLQLLFYSVGIGQISSEVPQNLSASRPQDRQFILSSKKLLLSDSGFYLCAWSVLGVKETQYFGPGTRLLVL.

The rearrangement links TRBV30 to TRBJ1-5; the D gene is possibly TRBD1 (6 bases). This CDR3 is 13 amino acids long. Germline CDR1 GTSNPN, CDR2 SVGIG (reference sequence). Trimming removed 2 bases from V and 3 bases from J, with 8 bases in between. CDR3 nucleotides: TGTGCCTGGAGTCACAGGGTCAATCAGCCCCAGCATTTT. It codes for CAWSHRVNQPQHF. Supplemented by reference TRBV30 and TRBJ1-5, the full variable domain reads SQTIHQWPATLVQPVGSPLSLECTVEGTSNPNLYWYRQAAGRGLQLLFYSVGIGQISSEVPQNLSASRPQDRQFILSSKKLLLSDSGFYLCAWSHRVNQPQHFGDGTRLSIL.

CDR3: CSAIRGPNTGELFF. The CDR3 nucleotides are TGCAGCGCCATTAGGGGGCCGAACACCGGGGAGCTGTTTTTT. This sequence joins TRBV29-1 and TRBJ2-2, with 7 bases lining up with TRBD1. The CDR3 has 14 residues. V lost 7 bases, J lost 0 bases, and 5 bases stayed unmatched. CDR1 is SQVTM, CDR2 ANQGSEA, per germline.

The rearrangement uses TRBV18 and TRBJ1-1, with D maybe TRBD1 (5 bases). The CDR3 contains 14 residues. V lost 5 bases, J lost 6 bases, and 16 bases lay in between. CDR1 KGHSH and CDR2 LQKENI come from the germline V gene. CDR3 DNA: TGTGCCAGCTCAACCAATCAGGGCAAGGCTGAAGCTTTCTTT. This encodes CASSTNQGKAEAFF.

V gene TRBV27 combines with J gene TRBJ2-7, with a tentative D call TRBD1 (6 bases). The CDR3 contains 16 residues. CDR1 and CDR2 from the germline V gene are MNHEY and SMNVEV (reference sequence). The ends were cut back, 0 bases at V and 0 bases at J, with 12 bases in the middle. The chain's CDR3 is CASSLSGAPSSYEQYF. The CDR3 coding sequence is TGTGCCAGCAGTTTATCGGGGGCCCCAAGCTCCTACGAGCAGTACTTC.

The chain uses TRBV9 and TRBJ2-7, with D perhaps TRBD1 (6 bases). CDR1 SGDLS and CDR2 YYNGEE come from the germline V gene. Trimming shortened V by 0 bases and J by 2 bases, and 9 bases separated the two germline ends. The CDR3 consists of 14 residues. The CDR3 DNA reads TGTGCCAGCAGCGTAGGTGCAGGGGCCTACGAGCAGTACTTC. Translated: CASSVGAGAYEQYF.

This chain links TRBV18 with TRBJ1-2; the match to TRBD1 covers 8 bases. With V trimmed by 0 bases and J by 2 bases, 5 bases remained unmatched. The CDR3 length is 16 residues. Germline-derived CDR1 and CDR2 are KGHSH and LQKENI. This chain's CDR3 is CASSPPVTGANYGYTF. As DNA, the CDR3 is TGTGCCAGCTCACCACCGGTGACAGGGGCGAACTATGGCTACACCTTC.

The V call is TRBV24-1, the J call TRBJ1-5, with D possibly TRBD1 on 6 matching bases. This CDR3 contains 15 residues. Trimming took off 5 bases at V and 5 bases at J, with 15 bases between the two ends. The germline V gene encodes CDR1 KGHDR and CDR2 SFDVKD. This CDR3 is CATSATGKTYQPQHF. In DNA, the CDR3 is TGTGCCACCAGTGCAACAGGGAAGACGTATCAGCCCCAGCATTTT.

The chain combines TRBV6-5 with TRBJ2-5; 7 bases line up with TRBD1. J was trimmed by 4 bases and V by 7 bases; bases with no gene match: 12. The V gene's germline CDR1 is MNHEY and CDR2 SVGAGI. The CDR3 extends over 15 amino acids. The CDR3 sequence is CASTKTGILGETQYF. The CDR3 coding sequence is TGTGCCAGCACCAAGACAGGGATCTTGGGAGAGACCCAGTACTTC.

This rearrangement joins TRBV23-1 to TRBJ2-3, with D uncertain. TRBV23-1 is an open reading frame, and its role is uncertain. The CDR3 runs 14 residues. V lost 11 bases to trimming and J lost 0 bases, with 15 bases between them. This chain's CDR3 is CAPVRGSSTDTQYF. The CDR3 coding sequence is TGCGCCCCCGTACGTGGGTCTAGCACAGATACGCAGTATTTT.

The rearrangement uses TRBV20-1 and TRBJ2-7; TRBD2 matches at 7 bases. The germline gives CDR1 DFQATT, CDR2 SNEGSKA (reference sequence). J lost 3 bases, V lost 2 bases, and 7 bases had no gene match. The CDR3 is made up of 14 amino acids. CDR3 residues: CSARHGGSDYEQYF. DNA of the CDR3: TGCAGTGCTAGACACGGCGGGAGTGACTACGAGCAGTACTTC.

This rearrangement joins TRBV4-2 to TRBJ2-5; TRBD1 might be the D (6 bases). The CDR3 is made up of 14 amino acids. V lost 4 bases to trimming and J lost 2 bases, with 11 bases between them. CDR1 is LGHNA and CDR2 is YNFKEQ in the germline V gene. DNA of the CDR3: TGTGCCAGCAGCCGGGGGCCCGGGCAAGAGACCCAGTACTTC. Encoded protein: CASSRGPGQETQYF.

J is TRBJ2-1 and V is TRBV7-9; D not resolved. This CDR3 spans 13 amino acids. The germline gives CDR1 SEHNR, CDR2 FQNEAQ (reference sequence). V was pared by 7 bases and J by 0 bases, with 7 bases between. The CDR3: CASNWASYNEQFF. DNA for the CDR3: TGTGCCAGCAATTGGGCCTCCTACAATGAGCAGTTCTTC.

The rearrangement uses TRBV3-1 and TRBJ2-1, with D perhaps matching TRBD1 (5 bases). The CDR3 loop spans 15 amino acids. Germline values: CDR1 LGHDT, CDR2 YNNKEL (reference sequence). V was clipped by 1 base and J by 6 bases, with 13 bases between them. DNA for the CDR3: TGTGCCAGCAGCCAAGGAATAGTGCAGGGCAATGAGCAGTTCTTC. Protein: CASSQGIVQGNEQFF.